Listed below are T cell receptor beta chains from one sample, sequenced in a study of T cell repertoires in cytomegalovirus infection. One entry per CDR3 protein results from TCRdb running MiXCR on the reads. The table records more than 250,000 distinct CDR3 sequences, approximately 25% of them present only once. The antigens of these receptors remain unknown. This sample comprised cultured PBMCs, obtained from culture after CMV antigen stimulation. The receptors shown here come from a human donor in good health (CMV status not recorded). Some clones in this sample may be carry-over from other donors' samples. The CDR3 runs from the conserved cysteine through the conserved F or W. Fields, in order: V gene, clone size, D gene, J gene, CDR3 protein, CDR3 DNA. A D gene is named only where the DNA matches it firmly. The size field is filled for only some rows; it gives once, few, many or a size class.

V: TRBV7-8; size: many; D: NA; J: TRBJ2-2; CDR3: CASSFIQGGTGELFF; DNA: TGTGCCAGCAGCTTTATACAGGGCGGCACCGGGGAGCTGTTTTTT
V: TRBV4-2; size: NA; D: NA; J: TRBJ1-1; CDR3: CASSLPGGGETGGAFF; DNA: TGTGCCAGCAGCCTTCCTGGGGGGGGCGAAACGGGGGGAGCTTTCTTT
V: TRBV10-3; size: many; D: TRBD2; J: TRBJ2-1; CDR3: CAISPQIAGAWNEQFF; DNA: TGTGCCATCAGCCCCCAAATAGCGGGAGCCTGGAATGAGCAGTTCTTC
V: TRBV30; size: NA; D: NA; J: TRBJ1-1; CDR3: CAWSTQPNTEAFF; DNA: TGTGCCTGGAGTACACAGCCGAACACTGAAGCTTTCTTT
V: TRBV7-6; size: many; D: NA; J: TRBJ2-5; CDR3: CASSPGGREETQYF; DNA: TGTGCCAGCAGCCCAGGGGGGAGGGAAGAGACCCAGTACTTC
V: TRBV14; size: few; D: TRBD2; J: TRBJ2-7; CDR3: CASSHSRQAGVSYEQYF; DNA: TGTGCCAGCAGCCACTCCAGACAAGCGGGAGTCTCCTACGAGCAGTACTTC
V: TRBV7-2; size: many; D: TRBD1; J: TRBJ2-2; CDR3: CASSWGQGAGELFF; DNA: TGTGCCAGCAGCTGGGGACAGGGTGCCGGGGAGCTGTTTTTT
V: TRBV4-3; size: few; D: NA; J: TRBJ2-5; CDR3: CASSQDQGGVTQYF; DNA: TGCGCCAGCAGCCAGGATCAAGGGGGGGTGACCCAGTACTTC
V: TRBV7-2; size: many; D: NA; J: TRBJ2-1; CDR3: CASSQTRREQFF; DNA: TGTGCCAGCAGCCAGACCAGGAGAGAGCAGTTCTTC
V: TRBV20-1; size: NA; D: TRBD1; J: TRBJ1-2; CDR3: CSARDTGGYGYTF; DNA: TGCAGTGCTAGAGATACAGGGGGGTATGGCTACACCTTC
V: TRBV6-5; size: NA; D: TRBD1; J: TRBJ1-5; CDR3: CASSYSTGDQPQHF; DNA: TGTGCCAGCAGTTACTCAACAGGGGATCAGCCCCAGCATTTT
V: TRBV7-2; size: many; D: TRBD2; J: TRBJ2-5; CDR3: CASSLAGGPSETQYF; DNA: TGTGCCAGCAGCCTAGCGGGAGGGCCGTCTGAGACCCAGTACTTC
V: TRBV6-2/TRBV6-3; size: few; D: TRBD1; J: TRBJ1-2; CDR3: CASRRTGNYGYTF; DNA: TGTGCCAGCAGGCGGACAGGAAACTATGGCTACACCTTC
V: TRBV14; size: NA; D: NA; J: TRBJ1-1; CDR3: CASSHLGVGTEAFF; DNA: TGTGCCAGCAGCCACCTAGGAGTAGGGACTGAAGCTTTCTTT
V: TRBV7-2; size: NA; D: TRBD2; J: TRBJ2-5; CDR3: CASSLNLAGGPWETQYF; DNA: TGTGCCAGCAGCTTAAACCTAGCGGGAGGGCCGTGGGAGACCCAGTACTTC
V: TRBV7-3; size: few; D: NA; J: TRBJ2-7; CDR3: CASSPGGGIYEQYF; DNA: TGTGCCAGCAGCCCAGGGGGGGGTATCTACGAGCAGTACTTC
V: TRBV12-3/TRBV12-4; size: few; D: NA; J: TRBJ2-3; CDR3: CASSGGLRTDTQYF; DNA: TGTGCCAGCAGTGGGGGACTCCGCACAGATACGCAGTATTTT
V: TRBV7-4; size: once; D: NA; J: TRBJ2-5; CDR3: CASSPSRFQETQYF; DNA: TGTGCCAGCAGCCCCAGCCGATTTCAAGAGACCCAGTACTTC
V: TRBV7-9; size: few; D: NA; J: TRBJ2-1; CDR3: CASSLGAGWRMDEQFF; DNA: TGTGCCAGCAGCTTAGGCGCAGGGTGGAGGATGGATGAGCAGTTCTTC
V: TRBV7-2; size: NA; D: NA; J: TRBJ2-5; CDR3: CASSLVSGQETQYF; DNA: TGTGCCAGCAGCTTAGTTTCCGGGCAAGAGACCCAGTACTTC
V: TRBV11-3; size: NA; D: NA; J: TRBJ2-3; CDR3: CASSRGGQSSTQYF; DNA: TGTGCCAGCAGCCGGGGAGGTCAGTCAAGTACGCAGTATTTT
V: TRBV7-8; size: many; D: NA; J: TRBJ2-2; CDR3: CASSLTENTGELFF; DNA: TGTGCCAGCAGCTTAACGGAGAACACCGGGGAGCTGTTTTTT
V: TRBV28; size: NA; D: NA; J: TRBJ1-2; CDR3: CASSLSQGVNTF; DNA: TGTGCCAGCAGTTTAAGCCAGGGAGTAAACACCTTC
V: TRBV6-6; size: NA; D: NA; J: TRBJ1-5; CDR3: CAGRHSNQPQHF; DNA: TGTGCCGGTAGACATAGCAATCAGCCCCAGCATTTT
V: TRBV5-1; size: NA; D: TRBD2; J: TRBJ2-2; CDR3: CASSPGLANTGELFF; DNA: TGCGCCAGCAGCCCCGGACTAGCCAACACCGGGGAGCTGTTTTTT
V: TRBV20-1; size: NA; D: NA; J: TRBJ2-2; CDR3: CSALQGTNTGELFF; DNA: TGCAGTGCTTTACAGGGAACTAACACCGGGGAGCTGTTTTTT
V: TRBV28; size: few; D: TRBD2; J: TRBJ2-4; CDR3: CASSSSGLEIQYF; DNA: TGTGCCAGCAGTTCCTCGGGACTAGAAATTCAGTACTTC
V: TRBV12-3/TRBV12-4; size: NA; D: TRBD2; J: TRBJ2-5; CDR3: CASSFFGPSGRAGGQETQYF; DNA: TGTGCCAGCAGTTTCTTTGGCCCAAGCGGGAGAGCCGGAGGCCAAGAGACCCAGTACTTC
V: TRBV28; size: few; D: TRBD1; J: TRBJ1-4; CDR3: CATCPGQFNEKLFF; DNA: TGTGCCACCTGCCCGGGACAGTTTAATGAAAAACTGTTTTTT